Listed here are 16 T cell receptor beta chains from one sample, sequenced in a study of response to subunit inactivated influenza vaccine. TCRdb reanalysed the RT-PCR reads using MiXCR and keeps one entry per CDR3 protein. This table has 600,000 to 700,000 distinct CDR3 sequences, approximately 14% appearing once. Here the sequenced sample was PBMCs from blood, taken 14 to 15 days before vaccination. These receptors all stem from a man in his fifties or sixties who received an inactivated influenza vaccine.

This CDR3 is CASSLETGGDSPLHF. DNA of the CDR3: TGCGCCAGCAGCTTGGAGACAGGGGGAGACTCACCCCTCCACTTT. The chain couples TRBV5-1 to TRBJ1-6; 9 bases are a match to TRBD1. Germline CDR1 and CDR2: SGHRS and YFSETQ. This CDR3 is 15 amino acids long. Trimming took 0 bases from V and 10 from J; bases not matched to a gene: 5.

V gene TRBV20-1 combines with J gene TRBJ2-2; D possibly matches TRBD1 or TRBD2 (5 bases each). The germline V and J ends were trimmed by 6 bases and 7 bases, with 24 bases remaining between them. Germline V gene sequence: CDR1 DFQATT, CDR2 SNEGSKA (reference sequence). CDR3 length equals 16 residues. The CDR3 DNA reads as TGCAGTGCCCGGGGCCAGGCGCGAGTATTCGGCGGGGAGCTGTTTTTT. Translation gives CSARGQARVFGGELFF.

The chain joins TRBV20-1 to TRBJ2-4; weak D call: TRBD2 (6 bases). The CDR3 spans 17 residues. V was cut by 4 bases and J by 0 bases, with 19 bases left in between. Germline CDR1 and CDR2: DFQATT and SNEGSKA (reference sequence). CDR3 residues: CSATWTGLPLAKNIQYF. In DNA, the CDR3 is TGCAGTGCTACTTGGACGGGACTCCCGCTAGCCAAAAACATTCAGTACTTC.

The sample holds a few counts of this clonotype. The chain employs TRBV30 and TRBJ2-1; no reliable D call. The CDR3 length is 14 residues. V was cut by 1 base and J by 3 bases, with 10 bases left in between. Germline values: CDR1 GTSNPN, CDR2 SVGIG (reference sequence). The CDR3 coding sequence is TGTGCCTGGAGTGGCGGCACGTACTACAATGAGCAGTTCTTC. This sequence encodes CAWSGGTYYNEQFF. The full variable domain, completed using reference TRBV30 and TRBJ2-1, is SQTIHQWPATLVQPVGSPLSLECTVEGTSNPNLYWYRQAAGRGLQLLFYSVGIGQISSEVPQNLSASRPQDRQFILSSKKLLLSDSGFYLCAWSGGTYYNEQFFGPGTRLTVL.

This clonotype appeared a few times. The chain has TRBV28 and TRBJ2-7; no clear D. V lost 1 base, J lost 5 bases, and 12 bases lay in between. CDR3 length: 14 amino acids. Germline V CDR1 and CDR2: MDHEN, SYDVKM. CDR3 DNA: TGTGCCAGCAGTTTATTGGGTAGGGCGGACGAGCAGTACTTC. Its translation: CASSLLGRADEQYF.

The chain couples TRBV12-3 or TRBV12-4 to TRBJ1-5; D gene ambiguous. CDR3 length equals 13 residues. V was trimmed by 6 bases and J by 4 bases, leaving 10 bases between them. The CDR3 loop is CASSSRANQPQHF. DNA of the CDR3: TGTGCCAGCAGCTCACGGGCGAATCAGCCCCAGCATTTT.

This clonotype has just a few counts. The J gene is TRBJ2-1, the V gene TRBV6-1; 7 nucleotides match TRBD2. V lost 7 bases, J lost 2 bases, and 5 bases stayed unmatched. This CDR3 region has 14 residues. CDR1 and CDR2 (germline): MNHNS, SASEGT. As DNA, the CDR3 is TGTGCCAGCATGAGGGCGGGGGCCTACAATGAGCAGTTCTTC. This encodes CASMRAGAYNEQFF.

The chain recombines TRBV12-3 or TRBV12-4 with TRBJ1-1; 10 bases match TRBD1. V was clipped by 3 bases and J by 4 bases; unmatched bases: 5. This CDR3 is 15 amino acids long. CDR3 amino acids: CASSFGDRGATEAFF. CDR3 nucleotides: TGTGCCAGCAGTTTCGGGGACAGGGGAGCCACTGAAGCTTTCTTT.

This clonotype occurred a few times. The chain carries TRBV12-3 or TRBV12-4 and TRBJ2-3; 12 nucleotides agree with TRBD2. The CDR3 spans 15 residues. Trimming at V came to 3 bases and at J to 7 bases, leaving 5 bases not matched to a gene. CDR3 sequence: CASSFSSGRANTQYF. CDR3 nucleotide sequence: TGTGCCAGCAGTTTCTCTAGCGGGAGGGCGAATACGCAGTATTTT.

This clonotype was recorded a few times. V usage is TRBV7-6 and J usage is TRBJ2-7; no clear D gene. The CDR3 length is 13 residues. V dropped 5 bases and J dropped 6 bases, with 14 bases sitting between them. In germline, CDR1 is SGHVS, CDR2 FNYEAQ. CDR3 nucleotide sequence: TGTGCCAGCAGCCTAAATACGGGCCGCGAGCAGTACTTC. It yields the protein CASSLNTGREQYF.

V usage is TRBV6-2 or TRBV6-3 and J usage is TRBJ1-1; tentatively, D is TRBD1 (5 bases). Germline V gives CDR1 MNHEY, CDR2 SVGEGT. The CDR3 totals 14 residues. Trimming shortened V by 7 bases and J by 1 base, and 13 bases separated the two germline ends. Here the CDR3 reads CASKKGPQNTEAFF. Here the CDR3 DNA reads TGTGCCAGCAAGAAGGGACCGCAGAACACTGAAGCTTTCTTT.

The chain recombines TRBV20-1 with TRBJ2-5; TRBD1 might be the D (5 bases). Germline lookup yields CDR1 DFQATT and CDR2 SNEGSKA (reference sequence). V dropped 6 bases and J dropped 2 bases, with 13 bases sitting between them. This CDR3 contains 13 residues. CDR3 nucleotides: TGCAGTGCGTCTAGACAGAATCAAGAGACCCAGTACTTC. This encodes CSASRQNQETQYF.

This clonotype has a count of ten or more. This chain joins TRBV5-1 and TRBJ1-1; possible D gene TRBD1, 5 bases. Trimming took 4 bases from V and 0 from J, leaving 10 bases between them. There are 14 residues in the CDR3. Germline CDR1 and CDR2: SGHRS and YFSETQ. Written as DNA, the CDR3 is TGCGCCAGCAGCAATCAGGACATGAACACTGAAGCTTTCTTT. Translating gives CASSNQDMNTEAFF.

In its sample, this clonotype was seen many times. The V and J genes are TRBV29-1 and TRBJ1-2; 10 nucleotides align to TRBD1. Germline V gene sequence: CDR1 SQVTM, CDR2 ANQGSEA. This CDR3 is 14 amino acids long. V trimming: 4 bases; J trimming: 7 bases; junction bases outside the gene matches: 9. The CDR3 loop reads CSVGQGAGGAGYTF. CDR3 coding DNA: TGCAGCGTTGGACAGGGGGCAGGGGGCGCTGGCTACACCTTC.

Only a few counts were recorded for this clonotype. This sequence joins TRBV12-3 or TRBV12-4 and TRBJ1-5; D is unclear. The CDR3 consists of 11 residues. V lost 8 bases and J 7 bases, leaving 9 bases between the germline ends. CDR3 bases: TGTGCCAGCGGGGTTGAGCAGCCCCAGCATTTT. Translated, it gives CASGVEQPQHF.

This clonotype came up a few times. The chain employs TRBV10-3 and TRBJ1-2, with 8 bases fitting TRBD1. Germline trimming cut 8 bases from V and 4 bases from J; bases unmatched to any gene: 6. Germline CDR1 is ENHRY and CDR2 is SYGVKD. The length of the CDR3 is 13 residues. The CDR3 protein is CAIGEDRGYGYTF. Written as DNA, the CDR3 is TGTGCCATCGGGGAAGACAGGGGCTATGGCTACACCTTC.